This T cell receptor (beta chain) was sequenced during a study of blood T cell repertoires in COVID-19. Germline CDR1 is SGHAT and CDR2 is FQNNGV. Trimming removed 1 base at V and 4 bases at J, with 5 bases between. This CDR3 region has 14 residues. Data came from immunoSEQ multiplex PCR; TCRdb stores just in-frame clones and leaves some out. The data hold approximately 110,000 clones, with 86% observed a single time. The specimen sequenced was peripheral blood. This sequence joins TRBV11-2 and TRBJ1-6, with D unresolved. This TCR was sampled from a human donor in a cohort sampled during active COVID-19. The CDR3 DNA reads as TGTGCCAGCAGCTTAGTCCGTTATAATTCACCCCTCCACTTT. Translated: CASSLVRYNSPLHF.